This T cell receptor (beta chain) came from a study of blood T cell repertoires in COVID-19. This clone was seen a handful of times. At the DNA level, this CDR3 is encoded by other sequences in the same sample as well. Original processing notes: Reference gene primer amplification gave estimated nucleated cell counts. Using immunoSEQ multiplex PCR, the repertoire was profiled, and TCRdb retains in-frame clones only, with some absent. Clone size and V and J calls were adopted from that table, with D and trimming inferred from the DNA. Of 220,000 or so clones detected, more than 75% appear once; the ten largest clones hold around 8%. Enrolment of Seattle patients took place during active infection, and they were followed longitudinally. Trimming left V 4 bases short and J 1 base short, with 7 bases between. Germline values: CDR1 SQVTM, CDR2 ANQGSEA. This CDR3 comprises 13 residues.

V is TRBV29-1 and J is TRBJ2-2; D call uncertain. The receptor was derived from a woman of 80 years or more with COVID-19, enrolled during active disease. Specimen: peripheral blood. This CDR3 reads CSVVSGNTGELFF. CDR3 in DNA: TGCAGCGTTGTTTCCGGGAACACCGGGGAGCTGTTTTTT.